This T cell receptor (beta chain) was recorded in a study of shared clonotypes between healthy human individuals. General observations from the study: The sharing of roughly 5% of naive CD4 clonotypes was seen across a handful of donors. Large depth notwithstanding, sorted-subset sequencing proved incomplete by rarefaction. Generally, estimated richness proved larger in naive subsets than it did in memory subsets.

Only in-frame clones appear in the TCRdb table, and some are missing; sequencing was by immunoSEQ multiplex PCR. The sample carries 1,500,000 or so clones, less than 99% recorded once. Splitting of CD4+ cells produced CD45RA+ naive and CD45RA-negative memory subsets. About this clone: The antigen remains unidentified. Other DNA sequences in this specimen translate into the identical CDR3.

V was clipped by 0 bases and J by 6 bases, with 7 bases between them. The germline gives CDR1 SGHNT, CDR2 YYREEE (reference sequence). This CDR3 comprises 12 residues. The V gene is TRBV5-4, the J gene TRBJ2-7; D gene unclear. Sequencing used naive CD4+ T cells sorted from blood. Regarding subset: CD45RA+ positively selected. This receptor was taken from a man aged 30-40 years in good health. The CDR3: CASSLATGEQYF. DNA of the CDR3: TGTGCCAGCAGCTTGGCGACGGGCGAGCAGTACTTC.